The 16 T cell receptor beta chains below come from one sample, sequenced in a study of OX40 agonist ivuxolimab in advanced cancers. The table came from immunoSEQ multiplex PCR; TCRdb's copy has only in-frame clones and leaves some out. The table shows under 80,000 clones, with approximately 85% occurring only once. The sequences come from CD4+ or CD8+ T cells sorted from blood, collected in a trial of the OX40 agonist ivuxolimab. These receptors originate from an adult with an advanced solid tumor such as melanoma, head and neck, liver or kidney cancer.

This clone was seen a handful of times. This chain uses TRBV2 with TRBJ2-2, with D hard to call. V was trimmed by 7 bases and J by 9 bases, leaving 18 bases between them. The CDR3 spans 14 residues. The germline V gene has CDR1 SNHLY and CDR2 FYNNEI. The CDR3 region has the DNA TGTGCCAGCAAGGCCCTAGTGTCGTCGAGGGAGCTGTTTTTT. Its translation is CASKALVSSRELFF. Complete variable domain (other parts from reference TRBV2 and TRBJ2-2): EPEVTQTPSHQVTQMGQEVILRCVPISNHLYFYWYRQILGQKVEFLVSFYNNEISEKSEIFDDQFSVERPDGSNFTLKIRSTKLEDSAMYFCASKALVSSRELFFGEGSRLTVL.

The rearrangement links TRBV6-5 to TRBJ1-4; no clear D. V lost 2 bases and J lost 7, with 5 bases in between. This CDR3 is 12 amino acids long. The germline gives CDR1 MNHEY, CDR2 SVGAGI. For the CDR3, the DNA is TGTGCCAGCAGTTACGATCGTGAAAAACTGTTTTTT. Amino acids: CASSYDREKLFF.

This clone was seen a single time. The rearrangement links TRBV5-6 to TRBJ1-2; D is unresolved. Germline V gene data show CDR1 as SGHDT and CDR2 as YYEEEE. The CDR3 sequence is 13 residues long. Trimming shortened V by 1 base and J by 8 bases, and 12 bases separated the two germline ends. The CDR3 is CASSLYRKGGYTF. In nucleotides, the CDR3 is TGTGCCAGCAGCTTGTATCGAAAAGGAGGCTACACCTTC.

The J gene is TRBJ1-1, the V gene TRBV11-2, with a weak D call TRBD1 (5 bases). Germline values: CDR1 SGHAT, CDR2 FQNNGV. V was cut by 0 bases and J by 7 bases, with 15 bases left in between. CDR3 length: 15 amino acids. CDR3 sequence reads: CASSLDTGTKIEAFF. DNA of the CDR3: TGTGCCAGCAGCTTAGATACCGGGACCAAGATTGAAGCTTTCTTT.

This chain uses TRBV6-5 with TRBJ2-1; 8 bases line up with TRBD2. V shed 5 bases, J shed 8 bases, and the junction held 8 bases outside the gene matches. This CDR3 has 14 amino acids. Germline-derived CDR1 and CDR2 are MNHEY and SVGAGI. CDR3 DNA sequence: TGTGCCAGCAGTCGCGGGACTAGGGGGGATGAGCAGTTCTTC. Amino acids: CASSRGTRGDEQFF.

This clone was counted a single time. The V call is TRBV28, the J call TRBJ2-3, with D hard to call. V lost 6 bases, J lost 14 bases, and 24 bases lay in between. Germline assignment: CDR1 MDHEN and CDR2 SYDVKM. CDR3 length: 14 residues. CDR3 bases: TGTGCCAGCAGCTTGACTCCTCTCCCCTTTACAAGGTATTTT. Translation: CASSLTPLPFTRYF.

CDR3 DNA sequence: TGTGCCTGGAGCCTGCGCGGGGGTACCTACGAGCAGTACTTC. Its translation is CAWSLRGGTYEQYF. The chain has TRBV30 and TRBJ2-7, with 7 bases fitting TRBD2. Germline values: CDR1 GTSNPN, CDR2 SVGIG (reference sequence). The V segment lost 3 bases and the J segment 2 bases; nucleotides outside the gene matches: 7. This CDR3 is built from 14 residues.

The table lists this clone with a count of one. The chain is built from TRBV29-1 and TRBJ1-1, with D unresolved. CDR1 and CDR2 from the germline V gene are SQVTM and ANQGSEA. This CDR3 is 12 amino acids long. The ends were cut back, 6 bases at V and 4 bases at J, with 12 bases in the middle. DNA for the CDR3: TGCAGCGTCTCCAGACCGGGCACTGAAGCTTTCTTT. As protein: CSVSRPGTEAFF.

This clone was counted once. The chain has TRBV10-3 and TRBJ2-1; possible D gene TRBD2, 6 bases. V lost 6 bases to trimming and J lost 8 bases, with 23 bases between them. The CDR3 covers 16 residues. Germline CDR1 and CDR2: ENHRY and SYGVKD. The CDR3 nucleotides are TGTGCCATCAGCCCCCTGGGGGGAGCTAAGGTCGATGAGCAGTTCTTC. Amino acids: CAISPLGGAKVDEQFF.

This clone has just a few counts. This rearrangement joins TRBV5-6 to TRBJ1-4; TRBD1 matches 8 bases. Trimming cost V 1 base and J 5 bases; bases outside gene matches: 13. This CDR3 contains 18 residues. The V gene's germline CDR1 is SGHDT and CDR2 YYEEEE. This CDR3 is CASSLKGRGRVGNEKLFF. For the CDR3, the DNA is TGTGCCAGCAGCTTGAAGGGCAGGGGGCGCGTGGGAAATGAAAAACTGTTTTTT.

J is TRBJ1-3 and V is TRBV5-8; 7 bases align to TRBD1. Germline V CDR1 and CDR2: SGHTS, YDEGEE. This CDR3 has 15 residues. V was pared by 5 bases and J by 4 bases, with 9 bases of the junction left unmatched. In DNA, the CDR3 is TGTGCCAGCAGTTTTAAGGGGGCCGGCGGAAACACCATATATTTT. Translated: CASSFKGAGGNTIYF.

The genes are TRBV5-1 and TRBJ2-5; TRBD1 is a possible D gene (5 bases). The V end was cut by 1 base, the J end by 5 bases, with 15 bases between. The CDR3 has 15 residues. The germline CDR1 and CDR2 sequences are SGHRS and YFSETQ. The CDR3 DNA reads as TGCGCCAGCAGCTTGTCCCAGGGTGGACGGGAGACCCAGTACTTC. As protein: CASSLSQGGRETQYF.

The V gene is TRBV18, the J gene TRBJ2-3; D is possibly TRBD2 (5 bases). The CDR3 runs 14 residues. Trimming stripped 3 bases from V and 2 bases from J, with 9 bases between. Germline values: CDR1 KGHSH, CDR2 LQKENI. The CDR3 nucleotides are TGTGCCAGCTCACCCCCGGAGGCCACAGATACGCAGTATTTT. Amino acids: CASSPPEATDTQYF.

V gene TRBV10-2 combines with J gene TRBJ1-2; D perhaps matches TRBD1 (5 bases). V was pared by 9 bases and J by 5 bases, with 13 bases between. This CDR3 comprises 12 residues. Germline CDR1 is WSHSY and CDR2 is SAAADI. The CDR3 coding sequence is TGCGCCAGTGGGACCGAAGGGTATGGCTACACCTTC. This translates into CASGTEGYGYTF.

This clone occurred once. The chain joins TRBV5-5 to TRBJ1-5; D is unresolved. The V end was cut by 4 bases, the J end by 4 bases, with 9 bases between. CDR3 length: 13 amino acids. From germline, CDR1 is SGHKS and CDR2 YYEKEE (reference sequence). The CDR3 is CASSPLSNQPQHF. CDR3 coding DNA: TGTGCCAGCAGCCCCCTATCTAATCAGCCCCAGCATTTT.

The gene calls are TRBV9 and TRBJ1-4; D not resolved. Trimming cost V 0 bases and J 8 bases, with 17 bases left between them. There are 16 residues in the CDR3. Germline lookup yields CDR1 SGDLS and CDR2 YYNGEE. DNA of the CDR3: TGTGCCAGCAGCGTAGCTAATAGGCGGCGTTCCGAAAAACTGTTTTTT. Protein product: CASSVANRRRSEKLFF. Based on the CDR3 plus reference TRBV9 and TRBJ1-4, the full variable domain is DSGVTQTPKHLITATGQRVTLRCSPRSGDLSVYWYQQSLDQGLQFLIQYYNGEERAKGNILERFSAQQFPDLHSELNLSSLELGDSALYFCASSVANRRRSEKLFFGSGTQLSVL.